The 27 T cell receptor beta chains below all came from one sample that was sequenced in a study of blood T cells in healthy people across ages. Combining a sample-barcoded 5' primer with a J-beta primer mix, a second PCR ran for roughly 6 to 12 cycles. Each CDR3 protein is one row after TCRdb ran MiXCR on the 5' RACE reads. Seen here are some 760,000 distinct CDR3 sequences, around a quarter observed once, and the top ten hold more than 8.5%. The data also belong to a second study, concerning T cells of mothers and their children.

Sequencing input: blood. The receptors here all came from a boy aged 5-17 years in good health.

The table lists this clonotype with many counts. The CDR3 DNA is TGCGCCAGCAGCCCTGGACAGGGGGGCACCGGGGAGCTGTTTTTT. This translates into CASSPGQGGTGELFF. The genes are TRBV4-3 and TRBJ2-2, with 10 bases lining up with TRBD1. V shed 4 bases, J shed 4 bases, and the junction held 3 bases outside the gene matches. This CDR3 has 15 residues. Germline-derived CDR1 and CDR2 are LGHNA and YSLEER.

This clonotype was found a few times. CDR3 sequence (DNA): TGTGCCAGCAGCCCCTGGACAGGGGGCGATGAGCAGTTCTTC. This codes for CASSPWTGGDEQFF. V usage is TRBV7-8 and J usage is TRBJ2-1; 11 bases match TRBD1. CDR3 length: 14 residues. V lost 5 bases to trimming and J lost 8 bases; unmatched junction nucleotides: 5. Germline V CDR1 and CDR2: SGHVS, FQNEAQ.

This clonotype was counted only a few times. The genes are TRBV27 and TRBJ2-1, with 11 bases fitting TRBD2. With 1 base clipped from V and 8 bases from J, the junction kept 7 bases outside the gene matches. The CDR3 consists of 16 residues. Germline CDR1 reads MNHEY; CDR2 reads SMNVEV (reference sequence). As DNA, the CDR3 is TGTGCCAGCAGTTTATACACTAGCGGGAGTGCCCATGAGCAGTTCTTC. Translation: CASSLYTSGSAHEQFF.

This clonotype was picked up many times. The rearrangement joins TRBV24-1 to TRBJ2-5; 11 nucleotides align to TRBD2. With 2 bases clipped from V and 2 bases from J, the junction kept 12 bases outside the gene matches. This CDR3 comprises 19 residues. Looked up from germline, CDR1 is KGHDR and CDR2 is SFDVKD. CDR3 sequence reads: CATSDSSVGLAVPQETQYF. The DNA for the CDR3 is TGTGCCACCAGTGATTCGAGTGTGGGACTAGCGGTCCCACAAGAGACCCAGTACTTC.

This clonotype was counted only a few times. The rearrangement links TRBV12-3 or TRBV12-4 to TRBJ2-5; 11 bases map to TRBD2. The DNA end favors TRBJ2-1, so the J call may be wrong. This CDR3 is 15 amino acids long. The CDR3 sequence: CASGRGLADRNEQFF. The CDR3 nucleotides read TGTGCCAGCGGCCGGGGACTAGCGGATAGGAATGAGCAGTTCTTC.

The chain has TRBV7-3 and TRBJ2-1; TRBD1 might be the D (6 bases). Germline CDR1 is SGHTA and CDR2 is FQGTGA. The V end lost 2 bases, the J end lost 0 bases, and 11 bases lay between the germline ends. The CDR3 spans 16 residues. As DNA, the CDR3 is TGTGCCAGCAGCTTATCTGGGACAATCTCCTACAATGAGCAGTTCTTC. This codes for CASSLSGTISYNEQFF.

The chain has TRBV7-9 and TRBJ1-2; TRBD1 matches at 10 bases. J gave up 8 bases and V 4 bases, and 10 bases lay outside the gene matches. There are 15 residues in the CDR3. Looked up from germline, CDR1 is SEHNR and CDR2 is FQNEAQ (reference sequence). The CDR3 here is CASSSSGTGAPGYTF. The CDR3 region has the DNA TGTGCCAGCAGCTCCTCCGGGACAGGGGCTCCAGGCTACACCTTC.

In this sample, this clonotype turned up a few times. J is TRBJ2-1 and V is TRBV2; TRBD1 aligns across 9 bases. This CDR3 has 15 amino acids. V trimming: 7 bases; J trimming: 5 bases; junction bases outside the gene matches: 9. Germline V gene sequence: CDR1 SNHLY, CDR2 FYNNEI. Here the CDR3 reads CASNAGDRDNNEQFF. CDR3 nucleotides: TGTGCCAGCAATGCGGGGGACAGGGACAACAATGAGCAGTTCTTC.

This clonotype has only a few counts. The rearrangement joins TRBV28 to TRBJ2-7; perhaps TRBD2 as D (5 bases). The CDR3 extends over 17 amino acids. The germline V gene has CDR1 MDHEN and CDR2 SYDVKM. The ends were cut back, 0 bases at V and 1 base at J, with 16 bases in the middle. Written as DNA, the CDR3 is TGTGCCAGCAGTTTATGGTTAACCGACCCGGGGTCCTACGAGCAGTACTTC. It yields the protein CASSLWLTDPGSYEQYF.

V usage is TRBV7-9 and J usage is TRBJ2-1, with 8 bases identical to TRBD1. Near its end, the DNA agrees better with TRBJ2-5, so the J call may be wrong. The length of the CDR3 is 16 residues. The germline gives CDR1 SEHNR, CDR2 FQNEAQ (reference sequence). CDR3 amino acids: CASSSRWSGGGETQYF. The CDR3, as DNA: TGTGCCAGCAGCTCCCGTTGGTCAGGGGGCGGAGAGACCCAGTACTTC.

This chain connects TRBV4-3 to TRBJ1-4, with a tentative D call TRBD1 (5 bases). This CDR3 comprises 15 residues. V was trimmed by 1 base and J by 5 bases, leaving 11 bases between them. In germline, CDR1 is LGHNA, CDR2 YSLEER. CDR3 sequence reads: CASSQGGTSNEKLFF. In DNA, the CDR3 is TGCGCCAGCAGCCAAGGTGGGACCTCGAATGAAAAACTGTTTTTT.

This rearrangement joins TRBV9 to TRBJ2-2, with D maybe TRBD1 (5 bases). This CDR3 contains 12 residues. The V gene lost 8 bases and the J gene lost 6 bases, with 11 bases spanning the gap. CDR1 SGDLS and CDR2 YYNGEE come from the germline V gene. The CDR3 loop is CASETGSGELFF. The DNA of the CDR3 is TGTGCCAGTGAAACAGGATCCGGGGAGCTGTTTTTT.

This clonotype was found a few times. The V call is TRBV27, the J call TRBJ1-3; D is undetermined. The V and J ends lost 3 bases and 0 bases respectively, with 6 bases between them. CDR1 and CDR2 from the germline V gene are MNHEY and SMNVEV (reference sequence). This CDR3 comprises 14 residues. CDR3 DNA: TGTGCCAGCAGTTTTTCTCGCTCTGGAAACACCATATATTTT. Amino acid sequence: CASSFSRSGNTIYF.

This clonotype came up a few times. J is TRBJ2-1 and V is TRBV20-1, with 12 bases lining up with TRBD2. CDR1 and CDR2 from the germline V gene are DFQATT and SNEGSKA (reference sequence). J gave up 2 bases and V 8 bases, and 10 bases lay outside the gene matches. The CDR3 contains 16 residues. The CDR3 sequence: CSSTSGRTRTYNEQFF. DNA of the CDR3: TGCAGTTCTACTAGCGGGAGGACTCGAACCTACAATGAGCAGTTCTTC.

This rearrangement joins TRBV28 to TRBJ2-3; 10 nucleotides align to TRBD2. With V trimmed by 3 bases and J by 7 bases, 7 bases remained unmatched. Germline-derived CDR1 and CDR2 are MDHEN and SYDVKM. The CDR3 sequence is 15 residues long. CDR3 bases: TGTGCCAGCAGTTTTTACGCTAGCGGGAGTTATACGCAGTATTTT. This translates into CASSFYASGSYTQYF.

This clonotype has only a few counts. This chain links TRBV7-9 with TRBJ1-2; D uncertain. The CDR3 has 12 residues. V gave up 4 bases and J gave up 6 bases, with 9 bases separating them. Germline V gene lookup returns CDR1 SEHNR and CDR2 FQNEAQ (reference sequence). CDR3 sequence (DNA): TGTGCCAGCAGCTCGTCGACGGATGGCTACACCTTC. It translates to CASSSSTDGYTF.

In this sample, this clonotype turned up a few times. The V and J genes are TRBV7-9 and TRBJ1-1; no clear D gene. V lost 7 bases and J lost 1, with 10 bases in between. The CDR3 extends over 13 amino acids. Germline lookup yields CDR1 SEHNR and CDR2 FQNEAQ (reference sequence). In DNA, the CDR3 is TGTGCCAGCATCCTTAACCAGAACACTGAAGCTTTCTTT. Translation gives CASILNQNTEAFF.

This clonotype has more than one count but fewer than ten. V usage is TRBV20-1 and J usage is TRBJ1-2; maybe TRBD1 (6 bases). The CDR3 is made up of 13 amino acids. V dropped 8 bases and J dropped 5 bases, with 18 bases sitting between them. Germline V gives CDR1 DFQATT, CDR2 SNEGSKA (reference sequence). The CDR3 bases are TGCAGTACCGGGGGAGGGGGGGTTTATGGCTACACCTTC. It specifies CSTGGGGVYGYTF.

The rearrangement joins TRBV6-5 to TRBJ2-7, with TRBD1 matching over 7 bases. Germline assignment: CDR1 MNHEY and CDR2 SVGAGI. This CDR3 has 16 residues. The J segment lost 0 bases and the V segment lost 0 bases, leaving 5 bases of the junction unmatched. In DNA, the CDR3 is TGTGCCAGCAGTTACTCGGCGGCAGGGGGCTCCTACGAGCAGTACTTC. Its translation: CASSYSAAGGSYEQYF.

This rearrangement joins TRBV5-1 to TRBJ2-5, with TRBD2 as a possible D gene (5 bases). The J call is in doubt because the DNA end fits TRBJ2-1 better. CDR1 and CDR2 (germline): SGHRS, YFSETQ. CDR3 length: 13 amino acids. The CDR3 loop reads CASRTSGTNEQFF. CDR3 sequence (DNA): TGCGCCAGCAGAACGAGCGGAACAAATGAGCAGTTCTTC.

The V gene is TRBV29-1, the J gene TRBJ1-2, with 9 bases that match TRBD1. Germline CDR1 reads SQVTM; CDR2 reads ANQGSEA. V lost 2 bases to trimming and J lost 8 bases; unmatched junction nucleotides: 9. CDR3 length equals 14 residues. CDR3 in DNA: TGCAGCGTTGAACGGGACAGGGTAAAAGGGGGCTACACCTTC. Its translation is CSVERDRVKGGYTF.

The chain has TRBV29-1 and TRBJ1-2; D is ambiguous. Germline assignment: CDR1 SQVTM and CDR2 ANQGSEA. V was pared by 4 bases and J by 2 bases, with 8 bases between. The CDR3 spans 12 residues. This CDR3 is CSVAAENYGYTF. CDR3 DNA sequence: TGCAGCGTTGCTGCAGAGAACTATGGCTACACCTTC. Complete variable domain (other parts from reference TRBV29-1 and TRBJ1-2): SAVISQKPSRDICQRGTSLTIQCQVDSQVTMMFWYRQQPGQSLTLIATANQGSEATYESGFVIDKFPISRPNLTFSTLTVSNMSPEDSSIYLCSVAAENYGYTFGSGTRLTVV.

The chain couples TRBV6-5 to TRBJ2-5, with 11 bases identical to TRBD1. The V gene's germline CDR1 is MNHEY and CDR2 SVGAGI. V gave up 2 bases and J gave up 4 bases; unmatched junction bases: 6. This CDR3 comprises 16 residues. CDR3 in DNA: TGTGCCAGCAGTTACGGTGGGACAGGGGGAAGAGAGACCCAGTACTTC. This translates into CASSYGGTGGRETQYF.

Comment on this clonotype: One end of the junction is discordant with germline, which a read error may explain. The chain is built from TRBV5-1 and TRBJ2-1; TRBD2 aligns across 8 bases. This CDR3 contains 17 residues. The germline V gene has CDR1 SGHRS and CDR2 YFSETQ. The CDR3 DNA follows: TGCGTCAGCAGCCCCCGGTCCAGCGGGGGCCTTTACAATGAGCAGTTCTTC. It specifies CVSSPRSSGGLYNEQFF.

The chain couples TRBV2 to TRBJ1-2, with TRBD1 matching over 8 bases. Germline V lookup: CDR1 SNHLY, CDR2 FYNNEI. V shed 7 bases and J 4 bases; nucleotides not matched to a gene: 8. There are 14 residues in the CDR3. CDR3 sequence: CASNPGGLGYGYTF. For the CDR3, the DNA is TGTGCCAGCAATCCAGGGGGCCTCGGCTATGGCTACACCTTC.

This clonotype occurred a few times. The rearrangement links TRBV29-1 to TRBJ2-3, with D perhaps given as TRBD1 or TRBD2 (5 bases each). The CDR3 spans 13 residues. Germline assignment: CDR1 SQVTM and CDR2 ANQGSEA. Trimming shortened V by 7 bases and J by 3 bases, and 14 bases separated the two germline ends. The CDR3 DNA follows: TGCAGCGGTGACTTCGAGGGGACAGATACGCAGTATTTT. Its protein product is CSGDFEGTDTQYF.

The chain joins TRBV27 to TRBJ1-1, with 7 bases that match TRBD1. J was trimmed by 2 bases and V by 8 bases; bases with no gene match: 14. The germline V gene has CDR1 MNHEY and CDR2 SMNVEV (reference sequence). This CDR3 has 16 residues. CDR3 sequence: CASGKNRGPVNTEAFF. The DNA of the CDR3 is TGTGCCAGCGGAAAAAACAGGGGTCCCGTCAACACTGAAGCTTTCTTT.